The 2 T cell receptor beta chains reported below all come from one sample, sequenced in a study of blood T cell repertoires in COVID-19. Profiling relied on immunoSEQ multiplex PCR, and the TCRdb table lists in-frame clones only, not all of them. The repertoire includes about 74,000 clones, about 91% of them detected once, and around 2% sits in the top ten. The sequenced sample was peripheral blood. Every receptor here comes from a woman older than 75 with active or convalescent COVID-19.

The J gene is TRBJ2-7, the V gene TRBV24-1; TRBD1 is a possible D gene (6 bases). V shed 6 bases and J shed 2 bases, with 13 bases lying between them. CDR1 and CDR2 from the germline V gene are KGHDR and SFDVKD. CDR3 length: 14 residues. The CDR3 here is CATSHRDKPYEQYF. In DNA, the CDR3 is TGTGCCACCAGTCACCGGGACAAACCCTACGAGCAGTACTTC.

The J gene is TRBJ1-4, the V gene TRBV10-2; D might be TRBD1 (5 bases). CDR3 length: 14 amino acids. CDR1 is WSHSY, CDR2 SAAADI, per germline. The V end was cut by 8 bases, the J end by 5 bases, with 15 bases between. CDR3 sequence (DNA): TGCGCCAGCGAAGACAGTGGACGAAATGAAAAACTGTTTTTT. Translated, it gives CASEDSGRNEKLFF.